One and the same sample provided the 9 T cell receptor beta chains below, sequenced in a study of blood T cell repertoires in COVID-19. Method: immunoSEQ multiplex PCR; TCRdb's copy keeps in-frame clones and lacks some. The sample contains some 300,000 clones, roughly 89% of which appear only once. Sequenced sample: peripheral blood. These receptors came from a woman aged 40 to 55 with COVID-19, enrolled during active disease.

This clone has a handful of counts. This sequence joins TRBV6-2 or TRBV6-3 and TRBJ2-2, with 12 positions matching TRBD1. The CDR3 contains 18 residues. The germline gives CDR1 MNHEY, CDR2 SVGEGT. V dropped 2 bases and J dropped 6; count of bases not matched to a gene: 10. CDR3 nucleotides: TGTGCCAGCAGTTACAACAAACCCGGGACAGGGGGCCCCGGGGAGCTGTTTTTT. It translates to CASSYNKPGTGGPGELFF.

The V call is TRBV6-2 or TRBV6-3, the J call TRBJ1-6; D not certain. Per the germline V gene, CDR1 is MNHEY and CDR2 is SVGEGT. The CDR3 covers 18 residues. The V end was cut by 2 bases, the J end by 0 bases, with 14 bases between. This CDR3 reads CASSYSGLQSSYNSPLHF. The CDR3 region has the DNA TGTGCCAGCAGTTACAGCGGGCTCCAAAGCTCCTATAATTCACCCCTCCACTTT.

The chain uses TRBV10-3 and TRBJ2-1; the D gene is possibly TRBD1 (6 bases). V was clipped by 10 bases and J by 4 bases, with 17 bases between them. Germline CDR1 and CDR2: ENHRY and SYGVKD. The CDR3 consists of 14 residues. The CDR3, as DNA: TGTGCCACCCACCCAGGGGCTTCGTACAATGAGCAGTTCTTC. Protein: CATHPGASYNEQFF.

This chain joins TRBV7-2 and TRBJ1-3; D unresolved. The CDR3 runs to 15 residues. V lost 2 bases to trimming and J lost 0 bases, with 8 bases between them. Germline CDR1 is SGHTA and CDR2 is FQGNSA. DNA for the CDR3: TGTGCCAGCAGCTTATCAACGGTCTCTGGAAACACCATATATTTT. Translated: CASSLSTVSGNTIYF.

This rearrangement joins TRBV5-5 to TRBJ1-5; D unclear. V lost 7 bases and J lost 0, with 20 bases in between. Germline V gene sequence: CDR1 SGHKS, CDR2 YYEKEE (reference sequence). CDR3 size: 17 residues. CDR3 DNA sequence: TGTGCCAGCTTAGCTTCGGGGTCGAGAGATAGCAATCAGCCCCAGCATTTT. Protein product: CASLASGSRDSNQPQHF.

The gene calls are TRBV28 and TRBJ1-6; D remains unclear. Between the trimmed V and J ends, which lost 3 bases and 9 bases, there was a span of 9 bases. Germline CDR1 is MDHEN and CDR2 is SYDVKM. The CDR3 has 13 amino acids. CDR3 in DNA: TGTGCCAGCAGTTTCCGGGGTGCTTCACCCCTCCACTTT. Protein product: CASSFRGASPLHF.

The V and J genes are TRBV5-5 and TRBJ1-5, with D perhaps TRBD1 (6 bases). This CDR3 is built from 18 residues. The V end lost 4 bases, the J end lost 0 bases, and 20 bases lay between the germline ends. Looked up from germline, CDR1 is SGHKS and CDR2 is YYEKEE (reference sequence). The CDR3 DNA sequence: TGTGCCAGCAGCCGGGGAGGGGGAGGCTTTTATAGCAATCAGCCCCAGCATTTT. This translates into CASSRGGGGFYSNQPQHF.

This chain connects TRBV9 to TRBJ2-1; no firm D call. Trimming cost V 0 bases and J 8 bases, with 9 bases left between them. This CDR3 is 13 amino acids long. Germline lookup yields CDR1 SGDLS and CDR2 YYNGEE. CDR3 bases: TGTGCCAGCAGCGTAGCTACCCGAGATGAGCAGTTCTTC. As protein: CASSVATRDEQFF. Based on the CDR3 plus reference TRBV9 and TRBJ2-1, the full variable domain is DSGVTQTPKHLITATGQRVTLRCSPRSGDLSVYWYQQSLDQGLQFLIQYYNGEERAKGNILERFSAQQFPDLHSELNLSSLELGDSALYFCASSVATRDEQFFGPGTRLTVL.

The chain recombines TRBV5-3 with TRBJ1-4, with 7 bases that match TRBD1. TRBV5-3 is designated an ORF whose function remains uncertain. Unmatched junction bases numbered 7, after V lost 1 base and J lost 7 bases. This CDR3 is 15 amino acids long. The CDR3 DNA reads as TGTGCCAGAAGCTTGTTAGACAGGGTGGGTGAAAAACTGTTTTTT. It encodes CARSLLDRVGEKLFF.